The TCR beta chain under discussion was sequenced for a study of blood T cell repertoires in COVID-19 (dated by TCRdb to 2018 to 2020). Background on the whole study: The collaborator samples originated in the United States, Italy and Spain and spanned the acute and convalescent phases of COVID-19. Where HLA class I and class II types were available, the types were taken from metadata supplied by the sample provider, not from assay-based typing. A freely available public database, intended as a resource for researchers studying the immune response to SARS-CoV-2, is where the repertoires were released. Samples came from the ongoing ImmuneRACE study (first 160 participants) plus 1,254 subjects from 6 global collaborators. Subjects who had been exposed to COVID-19, were actively infected with it, or had recovered from it provided the deeply sampled blood TCRbeta repertoires that made up the dataset. Sample metadata almost always included a de-identified subject ID, COVID-19 status, age in years and sex. The prospective study material was composed of cDNA or gDNA derived from T cells, B-cell-depleted T cells, or PBMCs.

Each collaborating institution followed its own protocols to collect whole blood in K2EDTA tubes. For TCRbeta analysis, collaborators shipped samples as frozen whole blood, isolated PBMCs, or DNA extracted from either of those sample types. Beyond this particular receptor, the publication reports: The quantity of clinical and demographic metadata differed by source and by participant and was supplied without curation.

A remark on this clone: Its antigen target is currently unknown. The sample holds no much larger clone one base away, and base qualities are not on file.

The immunoSEQ Assay, a bias-controlled multiplex PCR, was used to amplify TCRbeta CDR3 regions from genomic DNA. The published analysis was carried out like this. Within the assay, amplification of reference gene primers was used to estimate how many nucleated cells each sample contained. To quantify the absolute abundance of each unique TCRbeta CDR3 rearrangement, sequence reads were collapsed and filtered. Productive Simpson clonality was computed per sample as the square root of Simpson's diversity index over productive rearrangements. TCRdb took over this immuneACCESS table, retaining in-frame rearrangements with V and J assigned. Such tables are incomplete; in checked studies, under half of the missing clones stem from an unresolved V gene, and the remainder is unexplained. That table furnishes V, J and clone size, whereas the DNA furnished D and trimming. Recorded for this sample are 130,000 or so clones; 75% to 90% of them occurred a single time. The ten top clones hold about 4.7% of the sample.

From a lookup of the germline V gene (reference sequence), CDR1 and CDR2 are SEHNR and FQNEAQ. The CDR3 covers 18 residues, taking in both the cysteine and the phenylalanine. Only the CDR3 DNA is retained, 54 bases long and in frame from the first base. V trim: 6 bases; J trim: 0 bases; unmatched bases: 5. Here the chain combines TRBV7-9 and TRBJ2-6; 13 of the junction bases match TRBD2. What was sequenced was peripheral blood. This sequence originates from a man aged 40-49 years with acute or convalescent COVID-19. Read as DNA, the sequence is TGTGCCAGCAGACCGGGACTAGCGGGGTTCTCTGGGGCCAACGTCCTGACTTTC. Translated, this is CASRPGLAGFSGANVLTF.